This T cell receptor beta chain came from a study of cytomegalovirus exposure and HLA in healthy donors. Findings and limits, study-wide: Within the data, a cluster of highly shared sequence variants was likely a sequencing artifact. Sequencing depth across donors, presence/absence analyses assumed, was roughly uniform.

The PCR contained 60 Vbeta and 13 Jbeta primers. TCRdb's copy holds only in-frame clones and misses some; the assay was immunoSEQ multiplex PCR. The sample lists some 180,000 clones, 70% to 90% occurring once. V lost 6 bases, J lost 1 base, and 5 bases stayed unmatched. The CDR3 is made up of 13 amino acids. CDR1 and CDR2 (germline): SQVTM, ANQGSEA. With respect to this clone: Its cognate antigen is unknown.

The TCR was taken from a man younger than 40 in good health and CMV-seropositive. The rearrangement uses TRBV29-1 and TRBJ1-1, with 7 bases fitting TRBD1. Material for sequencing was PBMCs. As DNA, the CDR3 is TGCAGCGTCGGGAGGGGGCAGAACACTGAAGCTTTCTTT. Protein sequence: CSVGRGQNTEAFF.